This TCR beta chain was identified in a study of blood T cell repertoires in COVID-19. Authors' processing steps: Amplifying reference gene primers gave estimates of nucleated cell counts. The data were produced by immunoSEQ multiplex PCR, yet TCRdb's version contains in-frame clones alone and is incomplete. The DNA gave D and trimming, while V, J and clone size come from that table. This sample has a few hundred thousand clones, with 85% to 90% found just once. The sample was PBMCs or T cells enriched from blood (not recorded which). The TCR comes from a woman between 50 and 59 years old who had recovered from COVID-19.

The CDR3 sequence is CASSVGQGRGSPLHF. The CDR3 DNA reads as TGTGCCAGCAGCGTCGGACAGGGACGGGGTTCACCCCTCCACTTT. The chain joins TRBV3-1 (or the pseudogene TRBV3-2) to TRBJ1-6; 8 nucleotides line up with TRBD1. After removal of 5 bases from V and 9 bases from J, the junction contained 9 bases not matched to a gene. The CDR3 spans 15 residues. Germline CDR1 LGHDT, CDR2 YNNKEL (reference sequence).